These 6 T cell receptor beta chains originate from one sample sequenced in a study of blood T cell repertoires in COVID-19. The assay was immunoSEQ multiplex PCR, and TCRdb's table has in-frame clones only and misses some. The table has 490,000 or so clones, roughly 90% seen once; the top ten hold 1.5% to 2%. The sequenced sample consisted of PBMCs or T cells enriched from blood (not recorded which). These receptors all stem from a woman aged 40 to 49 who had recovered from COVID-19.

This clone was seen more than once but under ten times. The rearrangement joins TRBV7-9 to TRBJ2-7; D ambiguous. Germline CDR1 and CDR2: SEHNR and FQNEAQ (reference sequence). V lost 1 base and J lost 4, with 8 bases in between. This CDR3 region has 13 residues. The CDR3 coding sequence is TGTGCCAGCAGCTTAGGATGGCTTTACGAGCAGTACTTC. Amino acids: CASSLGWLYEQYF.

The CDR3 here is CASRWRESTDTQYF. As DNA, the CDR3 is TGCGCCAGCAGATGGCGGGAGAGCACAGATACGCAGTATTTT. V and J are TRBV5-1 and TRBJ2-3, with 7 positions matching TRBD2. Germline lookup yields CDR1 SGHRS and CDR2 YFSETQ. This CDR3 is built from 14 residues. V lost 5 bases, J lost 0 bases, and 3 bases stayed unmatched.

The rearrangement joins TRBV10-2 to TRBJ1-2, with 10 bases aligning to TRBD1. Germline CDR1 is WSHSY and CDR2 is SAAADI. The CDR3 extends over 15 amino acids. With 6 bases clipped from V and 6 bases from J, the junction kept 10 bases outside the gene matches. The CDR3 spells CASRLPGQGIHGYTF. CDR3 DNA: TGCGCCAGCAGACTACCGGGACAGGGGATACATGGCTACACCTTC.

The chain is built from TRBV19 and TRBJ1-1; 11 bases match TRBD1. Germline V CDR1 and CDR2: LNHDA, SQIVND (reference sequence). This CDR3 is 17 amino acids long. The J segment lost 0 bases and the V segment lost 5 bases, leaving 8 bases of the junction unmatched. CDR3 sequence reads: CASSSWDRGILNTEAFF. The DNA of the CDR3 is TGTGCCAGTAGTTCATGGGACAGGGGGATCTTGAACACTGAAGCTTTCTTT.

Only a few counts were recorded for this clone. The rearrangement joins TRBV9 to TRBJ2-3, with D uncertain. The germline V gene has CDR1 SGDLS and CDR2 YYNGEE. The length of the CDR3 is 14 residues. V was shortened by 4 bases and J by 4 bases, with 13 bases between the two germline ends. The CDR3 sequence is CASSPTRRSDTQYF. The CDR3 DNA reads TGTGCCAGCAGCCCAACCCGCAGGTCAGATACGCAGTATTTT.

The chain uses TRBV14 and TRBJ2-2, with 10 bases lining up with TRBD2. CDR3 size: 17 residues. Germline-derived CDR1 and CDR2 are SGHDN and FVKESK. The trim removed 3 bases at V and 7 bases at J, leaving 11 bases unmatched. The CDR3 DNA reads TGTGCCAGCAGCCAGCCTAGCGGGAGAGTTTGTTTCGGGGAGCTGTTTTTT. Encoded protein: CASSQPSGRVCFGELFF.